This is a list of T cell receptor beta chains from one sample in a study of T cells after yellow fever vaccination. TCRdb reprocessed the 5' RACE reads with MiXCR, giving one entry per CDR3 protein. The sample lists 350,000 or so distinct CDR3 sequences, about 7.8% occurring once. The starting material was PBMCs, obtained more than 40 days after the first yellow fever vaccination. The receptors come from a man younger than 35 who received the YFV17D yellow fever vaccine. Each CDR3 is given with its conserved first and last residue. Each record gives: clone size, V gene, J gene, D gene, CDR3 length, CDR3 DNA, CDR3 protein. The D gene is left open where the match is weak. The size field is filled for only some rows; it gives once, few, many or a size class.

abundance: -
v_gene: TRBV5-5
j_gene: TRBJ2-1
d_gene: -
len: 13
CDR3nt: TGTGCCAGCAGCTTAATAGTCTACAATGAGCAGTTCTTC
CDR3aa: CASSLIVYNEQFF

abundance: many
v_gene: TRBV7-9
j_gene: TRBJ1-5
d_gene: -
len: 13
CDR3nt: TGTGCCAGCAGCCTTTCAGGGGATCAGCCCCAGCATTTT
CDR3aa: CASSLSGDQPQHF

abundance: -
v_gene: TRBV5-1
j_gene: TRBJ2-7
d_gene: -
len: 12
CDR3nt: TGCGCCAGCAGCGCAGCGAACTACGAGCAGTACTTC
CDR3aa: CASSAANYEQYF

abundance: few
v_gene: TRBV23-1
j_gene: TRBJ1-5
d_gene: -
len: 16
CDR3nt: TGCGCCAGCAGTCAATCCCGGCGGTATAGCAATCAGCCCCAGCATTTT
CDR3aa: CASSQSRRYSNQPQHF

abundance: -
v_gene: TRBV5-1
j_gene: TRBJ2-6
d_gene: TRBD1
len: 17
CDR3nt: TGCGCCAGCAAGCTGGCACAGGGGGCGACTGGGGCCAACGTCCTGACTTTC
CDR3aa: CASKLAQGATGANVLTF

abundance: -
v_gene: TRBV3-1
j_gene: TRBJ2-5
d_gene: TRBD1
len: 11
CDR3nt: TGTGCCAGCAGCTACGGGACAGCCTGGTACTTC
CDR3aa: CASSYGTAWYF

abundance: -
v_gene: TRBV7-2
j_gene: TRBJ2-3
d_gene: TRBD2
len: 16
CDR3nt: TGTGCCAGCAGCGACAGACTAGCGGGGAGCACAGATACGCAGTATTTT
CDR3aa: CASSDRLAGSTDTQYF

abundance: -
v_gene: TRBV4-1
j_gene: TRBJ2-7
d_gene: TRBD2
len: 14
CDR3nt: TGCGCCAGCAGGGCGGGACTAGGCAATTACGAGCAGTACTTC
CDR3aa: CASRAGLGNYEQYF

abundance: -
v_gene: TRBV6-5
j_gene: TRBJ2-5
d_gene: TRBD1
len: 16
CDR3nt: TGTGCCAGCAGTTACTCAGGGACAGGGTACCAAGAGACCCAGTACTTC
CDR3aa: CASSYSGTGYQETQYF

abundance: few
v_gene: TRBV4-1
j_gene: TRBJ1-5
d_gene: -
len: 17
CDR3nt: TGCGCCAGCAGCCGACTCTACTTCGACAGGAAACATCAGCCCCAGCATTTT
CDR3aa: CASSRLYFDRKHQPQHF

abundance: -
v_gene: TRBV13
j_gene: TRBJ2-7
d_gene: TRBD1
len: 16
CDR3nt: TGTGCCAGCAGCTTATCTCCGGGACAGACCTTGTACGAGCAGTACTTC
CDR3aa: CASSLSPGQTLYEQYF

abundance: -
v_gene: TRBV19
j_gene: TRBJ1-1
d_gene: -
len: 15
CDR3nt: TGTGCCAGTAGTATCGGACGCAGGGTGCGGACTGAAGCTTTCTTT
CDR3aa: CASSIGRRVRTEAFF

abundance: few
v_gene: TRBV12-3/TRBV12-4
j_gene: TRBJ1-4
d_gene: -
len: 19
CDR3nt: TGTGCCAGCAGTTTACGTCGGACAGCCTCGGATGCAACTAATGAAAAACTGTTTTTT
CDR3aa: CASSLRRTASDATNEKLFF

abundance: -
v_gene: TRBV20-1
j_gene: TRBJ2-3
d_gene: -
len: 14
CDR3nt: TGCAGTGCTAGAGTTCCGGGGACTACAGATACGCAGTATTTT
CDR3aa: CSARVPGTTDTQYF

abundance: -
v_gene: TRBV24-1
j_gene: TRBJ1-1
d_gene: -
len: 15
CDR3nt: TGTGCCACCAGTGGTGGGGCTCCTGGAGACACTGAAGCTTTCTTT
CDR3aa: CATSGGAPGDTEAFF

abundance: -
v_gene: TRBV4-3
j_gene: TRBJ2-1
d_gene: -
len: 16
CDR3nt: TGCGCCAGCAGCCATCCAGGTGGAGCAATCCACAATGAGCAGTTCTTC
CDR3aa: CASSHPGGAIHNEQFF

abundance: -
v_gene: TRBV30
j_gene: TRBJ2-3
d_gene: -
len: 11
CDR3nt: TGTGCCTGGACCTCCACAGATACGCAGTATTTT
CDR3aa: CAWTSTDTQYF

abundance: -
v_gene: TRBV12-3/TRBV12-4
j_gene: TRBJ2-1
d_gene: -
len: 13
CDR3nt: TGTGCCATCCTATCGGGACTTCACAATGAGCAGTTCTTC
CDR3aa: CAILSGLHNEQFF

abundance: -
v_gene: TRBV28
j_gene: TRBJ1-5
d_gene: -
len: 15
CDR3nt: TGTGCCAGCAGAGCAGGGAGTTCTGGCAATCAGCCCCAGCATTTT
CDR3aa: CASRAGSSGNQPQHF

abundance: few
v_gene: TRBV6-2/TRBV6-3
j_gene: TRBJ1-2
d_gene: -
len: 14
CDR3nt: TGTGCCAGCAGTGATACAGTAGTTAACTATGGCTACACCTTC
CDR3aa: CASSDTVVNYGYTF

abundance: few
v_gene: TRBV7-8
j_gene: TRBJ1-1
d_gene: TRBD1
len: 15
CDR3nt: TGTGCCAGCAGCTTAGAGGGACAGGCCTTCACTGAAGCTTTCTTT
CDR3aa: CASSLEGQAFTEAFF

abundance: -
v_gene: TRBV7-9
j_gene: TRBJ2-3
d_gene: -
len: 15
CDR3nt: TGTGCCAGCAGCTTCGGCCCCGGGGGCACAGATACGCAGTATTTT
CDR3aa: CASSFGPGGTDTQYF

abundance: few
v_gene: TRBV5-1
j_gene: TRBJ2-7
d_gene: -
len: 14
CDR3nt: TGCGCCAGCAGCTGGGGGACGGCGATCTACGAGCAGTACTTC
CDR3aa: CASSWGTAIYEQYF

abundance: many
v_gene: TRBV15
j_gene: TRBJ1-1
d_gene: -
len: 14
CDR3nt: TGTGCCACCAGCAGGTGGGTAGTGGGCACTGAAGCTTTCTTT
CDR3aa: CATSRWVVGTEAFF

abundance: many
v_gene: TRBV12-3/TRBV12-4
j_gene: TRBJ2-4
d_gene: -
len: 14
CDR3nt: TGTGCCAGCAAATTAAGGGGGTCTGTTGACATTCAGTACTTC
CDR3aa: CASKLRGSVDIQYF

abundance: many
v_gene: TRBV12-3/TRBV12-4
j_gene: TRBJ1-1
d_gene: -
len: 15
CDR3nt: TGTGCCAGCAGTTTAAGAGGGGTTGGGAACACTGAAGCTTTCTTT
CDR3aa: CASSLRGVGNTEAFF

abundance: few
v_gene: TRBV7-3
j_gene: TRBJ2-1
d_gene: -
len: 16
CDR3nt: TGTGCCAGCAGCCGACAAGGGGACCCCTCCTACAATGAGCAGTTCTTC
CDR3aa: CASSRQGDPSYNEQFF

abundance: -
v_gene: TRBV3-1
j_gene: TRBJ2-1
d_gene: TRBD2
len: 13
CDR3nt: TGTGCCACCTCCCGTGGGGAGGGTTATGAGCAGTTCTTC
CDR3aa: CATSRGEGYEQFF

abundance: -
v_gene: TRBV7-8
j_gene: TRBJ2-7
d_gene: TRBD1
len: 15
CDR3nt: TGTGCCAGCAGCCGCGCGGACAGGAGCTCCTACGAGCAGTACTTC
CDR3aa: CASSRADRSSYEQYF

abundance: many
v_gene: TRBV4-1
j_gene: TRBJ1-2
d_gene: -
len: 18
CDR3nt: TGCGCCAGCAGCCAAGCTTTCGTTAGTGGTCTGGAATTCGATGGCTACACCTTC
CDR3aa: CASSQAFVSGLEFDGYTF

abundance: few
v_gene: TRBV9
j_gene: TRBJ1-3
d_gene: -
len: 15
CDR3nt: TGTGCCAGCAGCGTAGGCTTCGGCTCTGGAAACACCATATATTTT
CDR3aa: CASSVGFGSGNTIYF

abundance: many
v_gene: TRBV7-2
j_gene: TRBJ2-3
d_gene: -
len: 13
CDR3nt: TGTGCCAGCAGCCCTCAGGGTCCAGATACGCAGTATTTT
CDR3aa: CASSPQGPDTQYF

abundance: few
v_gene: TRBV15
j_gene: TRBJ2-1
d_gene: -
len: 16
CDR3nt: TGTGCCACCAGCAGAGTGAGGGGCGAATTCTACAATGAGCAGTTCTTC
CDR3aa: CATSRVRGEFYNEQFF

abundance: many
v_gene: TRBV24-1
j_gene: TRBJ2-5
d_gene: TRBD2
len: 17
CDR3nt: TGTGCCACCAGTGATGGGGGGACTAGCGGGGGATGGGAGACCCAGTACTTC
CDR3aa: CATSDGGTSGGWETQYF

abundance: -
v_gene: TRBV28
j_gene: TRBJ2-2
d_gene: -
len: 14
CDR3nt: TGTGCCAGCCGCATAGGGGGACCCTTAGGGGAGCTGTTTTTT
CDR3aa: CASRIGGPLGELFF